This is a list of T cell receptor beta chains from one sample in a study of early T cells in non-severe SARS-CoV-2 infection. Via MiXCR, TCRdb re-called the 5' RACE reads, giving one row per CDR3 protein. The table lists about 21,000 distinct CDR3 sequences, 5% to 6% of them singletons. Sequenced material: whole blood, taken at baseline. The receptors here all came from an adult who was a healthcare worker with PCR-confirmed SARS-CoV-2 infection or an uninfected control (not recorded which). Both conserved end residues are part of each CDR3. D genes are given only for firm matches. A clone size is listed for some rows: how often the clone was seen (once, few, many), or a class if it is expanded.

TRBD2 | TRBJ2-3 | few | 15 | TRBV2 | TGTGCCAGTGACCCGAGGACTAGTTTGAGGGATACGCAGTATTTT | CASDPRTSLRDTQYF
NA | TRBJ2-7 | many | 13 | TRBV6-2/TRBV6-3 | TGTGCCAGCAGTTATGCTCCTCGGTACGAGCAGTACTTC | CASSYAPRYEQYF
TRBD1 | TRBJ1-5 | many | 15 | TRBV18 | TGTGCCAGCTCACCACAGGGGGCCGGCAATCAGCCCCAGCATTTT | CASSPQGAGNQPQHF
NA | TRBJ2-1 | NA | 14 | TRBV7-9 | TGTGCCAGCACCCATCTCAGCCTAGAGAATGAGCAGTTCTTC | CASTHLSLENEQFF
TRBD1 | TRBJ1-5 | many | 15 | TRBV6-2/TRBV6-3 | TGTGCCAGCAAGAATGGGGACAGACTTAATCAGCCCCAGCATTTT | CASKNGDRLNQPQHF
TRBD2 | TRBJ2-3 | many | 15 | TRBV18 | TGTGCCAGCTCACCCGTGGGGGGGAGCACAGATACGCAGTATTTT | CASSPVGGSTDTQYF
TRBD1 | TRBJ1-2 | NA | 13 | TRBV7-3 | TGTGCCAGCAGCTACAGGGGAGGTTATGGCTACACCTTC | CASSYRGGYGYTF
NA | TRBJ2-2 | many | 11 | TRBV25-1 | TGTGCCAGCAGTGGGGGCGGGGAGCTGTTTTTT | CASSGGGELFF
TRBD1 | TRBJ2-7 | many | 12 | TRBV7-9 | TGTGCCAGCAGCCCGGACAGGGACGAGCAGTACTTC | CASSPDRDEQYF
TRBD2 | TRBJ2-3 | medium-sized | 15 | TRBV6-5 | TGTGCCAGCAGACCCGGGGGGGCTGGGTCAGATACGCAGTATTTT | CASRPGGAGSDTQYF
NA | TRBJ1-1 | NA | 13 | TRBV9 | TGTGCCAGCAGCTTCAGACTGGGAACTGAAGCTTTCTTT | CASSFRLGTEAFF
TRBD2 | TRBJ2-7 | many | 16 | TRBV10-3 | TGTGCCATCAGTGAGTCAACTAGCGGGGATTCCTACGAGCAGTACTTC | CAISESTSGDSYEQYF
NA | TRBJ1-2 | NA | 12 | TRBV29-1 | TGCAGCGTACGCCCGGTGAGGATGGAAAACACCTTC | CSVRPVRMENTF
TRBD1 | TRBJ1-1 | many | 17 | TRBV6-2/TRBV6-3 | TGTGCCAGCAGTTACCCGACAGGGGGAAATTCGAACACTGAAGCTTTCTTT | CASSYPTGGNSNTEAFF
NA | TRBJ1-6 | many | 18 | TRBV4-2 | TGTGCCAGCAGCCAAGCCCCTTTTCGGCAGACCCCGAATTCACCCCTCCACTTT | CASSQAPFRQTPNSPLHF
TRBD1 | TRBJ2-7 | NA | 16 | TRBV2 | TGTGCCAGCAGTGCCAACACAGGGGTCGGCTCCTACGAGCAGTACTTC | CASSANTGVGSYEQYF
TRBD1 | TRBJ2-5 | NA | 11 | TRBV3-1 | TGTGCCAGCAGCCACACCAGGGGGCAGTACTTC | CASSHTRGQYF
NA | TRBJ2-3 | many | 13 | TRBV24-1 | TGTGCCACCAGTGATTTGATTTTAGATACGCAGTATTTT | CATSDLILDTQYF
TRBD1 | TRBJ2-1 | many | 19 | TRBV5-1 | TGCGCCAGCGGCGAGCTCAGACAGGGGGCGCCAGGGTCCTACAATGAGCAGTTCTTC | CASGELRQGAPGSYNEQFF
NA | TRBJ2-5 | many | 13 | TRBV18 | TGTGCCAGCTCACCAGGTCCGGAAGAGACCCAGTACTTC | CASSPGPEETQYF
NA | TRBJ2-6 | few | 17 | TRBV6-5 | TGTGCCAGCAGTTACGGGGAAAGACTAGCTGGGGCCAACGTCCTGACTTTC | CASSYGERLAGANVLTF
NA | TRBJ1-6 | few | 12 | TRBV30 | TGTGCCTGGAAGAGGAGCCCTTCACCCCTCCACTTT | CAWKRSPSPLHF
NA | TRBJ2-1 | NA | 13 | TRBV12-3/TRBV12-4 | TGTGCCAGCAAAAACCCCGGGGACCATGAGCAGTTCTTC | CASKNPGDHEQFF
NA | TRBJ2-3 | NA | 13 | TRBV20-1 | TGCAGTGCTATTCTCGACGGCACAGATACGCAGTATTTT | CSAILDGTDTQYF
NA | TRBJ2-3 | few | 14 | TRBV7-7 | TGTGCTAGCAGCTTAGCTGACAGTTCAGATACGCAGTATTTT | CASSLADSSDTQYF
NA | TRBJ1-4 | few | 13 | TRBV30 | TGTGCCTGGAGTCTCGTCTTGGGGAAAAAACTGTTTTTT | CAWSLVLGKKLFF
NA | TRBJ2-1 | few | 14 | TRBV12-3/TRBV12-4 | TGTGCCAGCACTCTTTTGGGAACCTACAATGAGCAGTTCTTC | CASTLLGTYNEQFF
TRBD1 | TRBJ2-2 | NA | 16 | TRBV5-1 | TGCGCCAGCAGGTCCGACAGGGATTATCCTACCGGGGAGCTGTTTTTT | CASRSDRDYPTGELFF
TRBD1 | TRBJ1-5 | NA | 17 | TRBV12-3/TRBV12-4 | TGTGCCAGCAGTTTACAAGGGGGCAGGGGTGGCAATCAGCCCCAGCATTTT | CASSLQGGRGGNQPQHF
TRBD1 | TRBJ2-1 | NA | 15 | TRBV12-3/TRBV12-4 | TGTGCCAGCAGTTTGCAGTGGACAGGGGGCAATGAGCAGTTCTTC | CASSLQWTGGNEQFF
NA | TRBJ2-1 | many | 15 | TRBV7-3 | TGTGCCAGCAGCTCCGCAGGGGCACCCTACAATGAGCAGTTCTTC | CASSSAGAPYNEQFF
NA | TRBJ2-7 | NA | 15 | TRBV5-8 | TGTGCCAGCAGATATGAGAACAGGGCGACCTACGAGCAGTACTTC | CASRYENRATYEQYF
NA | TRBJ1-1 | few | 13 | TRBV6-2/TRBV6-3 | TGTGCCTCAGCTACCAGGATGAACACTGAAGCTTTCTTT | CASATRMNTEAFF
NA | TRBJ1-4 | few | 11 | TRBV20-1 | TGCGGAGTGAATTGGAATGAAAAACTGTTTTTT | CGVNWNEKLFF
NA | TRBJ2-7 | many | 15 | TRBV5-4 | TGTGCCAGCAGCTTGCCCGTTTCCCCTAGCTACGAGCAGTACTTC | CASSLPVSPSYEQYF